The 24 T cell receptor beta chains given below trace back to one sample, sequenced in a study of early T cells in non-severe SARS-CoV-2 infection. TCRdb itself ran the 5' RACE reads through MiXCR, one entry per CDR3 protein. Of roughly 110,000 distinct CDR3 sequences detected, 11% appear once; the ten largest clones hold approximately 6.9%. The source material was whole blood. These receptors all stem from an adult who was a healthcare worker with PCR-confirmed SARS-CoV-2 infection or an uninfected control (not recorded which).

This clonotype was detected many times. The rearrangement links TRBV24-1 to TRBJ1-1; D is uncertain. CDR1 KGHDR and CDR2 SFDVKD come from the germline V gene. Trimming shortened V by 7 bases and J by 0 bases, and 8 bases separated the two germline ends. The length of the CDR3 is 13 residues. CDR3 bases: TGTGCCACCAGAGATGCAGTGAACACTGAAGCTTTCTTT. Protein: CATRDAVNTEAFF.

The CDR3 spells CASRGRGLLKGEQYF. DNA for the CDR3: TGTGCCAGCAGGGGGCGGGGACTGCTTAAGGGGGAGCAGTACTTC. The V call is TRBV6-5, the J call TRBJ2-7; D may be TRBD2 (6 bases). V was cut by 6 bases and J by 7 bases, with 22 bases left in between. This CDR3 contains 15 residues. CDR1 is MNHEY, CDR2 SVGAGI, per germline.

The sample holds a few counts of this clonotype. V usage is TRBV28 and J usage is TRBJ2-1; 10 nucleotides agree with TRBD2. CDR1 and CDR2 (germline): MDHEN, SYDVKM. Unmatched junction bases numbered 7, after V lost 5 bases and J lost 9 bases. This CDR3 contains 14 residues. CDR3 amino acids: CASSRGLAGAEQFF. CDR3 sequence (DNA): TGTGCCAGCAGTCGGGGGCTAGCGGGAGCTGAGCAGTTCTTC.

This chain links TRBV27 with TRBJ2-3; unclear D gene. Trimming removed 2 bases at V and 6 bases at J, with 9 bases between. The CDR3 runs 13 residues. The germline V gene has CDR1 MNHEY and CDR2 SMNVEV (reference sequence). CDR3 sequence reads: CASSLAPWDTQYF. CDR3 DNA sequence: TGTGCCAGCAGTTTAGCCCCCTGGGATACGCAGTATTTT.

This clonotype has a count of ten or more. V and J are TRBV27 and TRBJ2-3; unclear D gene. The CDR3 has 14 amino acids. The V and J ends lost 6 bases and 4 bases respectively, with 14 bases between them. Germline V gene sequence: CDR1 MNHEY, CDR2 SMNVEV (reference sequence). CDR3 sequence reads: CASSGTPAADTQYF. The CDR3 region has the DNA TGTGCCAGCAGCGGAACCCCAGCAGCAGATACGCAGTATTTT.

In this sample, this clonotype turned up many times. CDR3 DNA: TGTGCCAGCACCCCAGGACGGGGGAAGACTAGTTGGGGATACTACGAGCAGTACTTC. This translates into CASTPGRGKTSWGYYEQYF. The rearrangement uses TRBV6-6 and TRBJ2-7, with D perhaps matching TRBD2 (6 bases). The CDR3 has 19 residues. Germline V gene data show CDR1 as MNHNY and CDR2 as SVGAGI (reference sequence). With 7 bases removed from V and 3 bases from J, the gap between germline ends came to 31 bases.

The chain employs TRBV11-3 and TRBJ2-5; D is uncertain. The CDR3 is made up of 13 amino acids. Germline CDR1 SGHNT, CDR2 YENEEA. V was cut by 1 base and J by 8 bases, with 11 bases left in between. The CDR3 DNA reads TGTGCCAGCAGCTTAGGAACTCAGAGTACCCAGTACTTC. Protein product: CASSLGTQSTQYF.

This clonotype was detected only a few times. The V gene is TRBV6-2 or TRBV6-3, the J gene TRBJ1-2, with a weak D call TRBD1 (5 bases). The length of the CDR3 is 11 residues. The V end lost 5 bases, the J end lost 9 bases, and 10 bases lay between the germline ends. Germline CDR1 is MNHEY and CDR2 is SVGEGT. CDR3 coding DNA: TGTGCCAGCAGTCAGGGCCAGCGCTACACCTTC. This codes for CASSQGQRYTF.

The V gene is TRBV30, the J gene TRBJ2-3; D remains unclear. Trimming left V 6 bases short and J 3 bases short, with 16 bases between. CDR1 is GTSNPN, CDR2 SVGIG, per germline (reference sequence). The CDR3 extends over 14 amino acids. As DNA, the CDR3 is TGTGCCTGCCTGCCGAGGTCTCAGACAGATACGCAGTATTTT. This gives the protein CACLPRSQTDTQYF.

This clonotype was detected only a few times. The CDR3 reads CSARRLTGDYGYTF. The CDR3 coding sequence is TGCAGTGCTAGACGTCTGACAGGCGACTATGGCTACACCTTC. The V gene is TRBV20-1, the J gene TRBJ1-2; perhaps TRBD1 as D (6 bases). Looked up from germline, CDR1 is DFQATT and CDR2 is SNEGSKA (reference sequence). V was pared by 2 bases and J by 3 bases, with 13 bases between. This CDR3 has 14 residues.

A few counts support this clonotype. The CDR3 DNA sequence: TGTGCCAGCAGGAACAGGATCGGCGAGCAGTACTTC. Translated: CASRNRIGEQYF. This chain joins TRBV6-2 or TRBV6-3 and TRBJ2-7; tentative D call: TRBD1 (5 bases). Germline CDR1 MNHEY, CDR2 SVGEGT. This CDR3 spans 12 amino acids. The V and J ends lost 6 bases and 6 bases respectively, with 12 bases between them.

The gene calls are TRBV2 and TRBJ2-1; either TRBD1 or TRBD2 may fit D (6 bases each). Germline V CDR1 and CDR2: SNHLY, FYNNEI. The CDR3 contains 15 residues. The germline V and J ends were trimmed by 8 bases and 2 bases, with 16 bases remaining between them. This chain's CDR3 is CASGGGAVAYNEQFF. DNA of the CDR3: TGTGCCAGCGGAGGGGGAGCGGTCGCCTACAATGAGCAGTTCTTC.

This clonotype was found many times. CDR3 bases: TGTGCCACAGGGGGCAGGCAGCCCCAGCATTTT. This sequence encodes CATGGRQPQHF. The chain carries TRBV28 and TRBJ1-5; 8 bases line up with TRBD1. The CDR3 sequence is 11 residues long. The V and J ends lost 10 bases and 7 bases, in that order; junction bases with no gene match: 3. Germline V CDR1 and CDR2: MDHEN, SYDVKM. Based on the CDR3 plus reference TRBV28 and TRBJ1-5, the full variable domain is DVKVTQSSRYLVKRTGEKVFLECVQDMDHENMFWYRQDPGLGLRLIYFSYDVKMKEKGDIPEGYSVSREKKERFSLILESASTNQTSMYLCATGGRQPQHFGDGTRLSIL.

This clonotype was counted ten times or more. The CDR3 spells CASSHTDTQYF. CDR3 DNA sequence: TGTGCCAGCAGCCACACAGATACGCAGTATTTT. The chain employs TRBV11-2 and TRBJ2-3; D is undetermined. This CDR3 is built from 11 residues. Trimming shortened V by 5 bases and J by 2 bases, and 2 bases separated the two germline ends. Germline loops: CDR1 SGHAT, CDR2 FQNNGV. Based on the CDR3 plus reference TRBV11-2 and TRBJ2-3, the full variable domain is EAGVAQSPRYKIIEKRQSVAFWCNPISGHATLYWYQQILGQGPKLLIQFQNNGVVDDSQLPKDRFSAERLKGVDSTLKIQPAKLEDSAVYLCASSHTDTQYFGPGTRLTVL.

The table lists this clonotype with a few counts. The chain couples TRBV29-1 to TRBJ1-4; the match to TRBD1 covers 7 bases. The V gene's germline CDR1 is SQVTM and CDR2 ANQGSEA. The CDR3 covers 16 residues. After removal of 7 bases from V and 5 bases from J, the junction contained 16 bases not matched to a gene. CDR3 DNA: TGCAGCGCAGCTCCGGGACAGCTGCAGGTCAATGAAAAACTGTTTTTT. Translating gives CSAAPGQLQVNEKLFF.

In its sample, this clonotype was seen a few times. The chain recombines TRBV27 with TRBJ2-1; 8 nucleotides agree with TRBD2. Germline lookup yields CDR1 MNHEY and CDR2 SMNVEV (reference sequence). The CDR3 has 15 residues. V lost 2 bases to trimming and J lost 7 bases; unmatched junction nucleotides: 7. CDR3 sequence (DNA): TGTGCCAGCAGTTTAGTCCCCGGGAGGGTGAATGAGCAGTTCTTC. Protein sequence: CASSLVPGRVNEQFF.

This clonotype was observed at least ten times. The rearrangement joins TRBV6-6 to TRBJ2-1; perhaps D is TRBD1 or TRBD2 (5 bases each). The V and J ends lost 2 bases and 2 bases respectively, with 10 bases between them. The CDR3 consists of 15 residues. The V gene's germline CDR1 is MNHNY and CDR2 SVGAGI (reference sequence). This CDR3 reads CASSYGGSTYNEQFF. CDR3 nucleotide sequence: TGTGCCAGCAGTTACGGGGGATCCACCTACAATGAGCAGTTCTTC.

This rearrangement joins TRBV5-1 to TRBJ2-7, with D perhaps matching TRBD2 (6 bases). CDR1 is SGHRS and CDR2 is YFSETQ in the germline V gene. Trimming removed 4 bases from V and 7 bases from J, with 15 bases in between. This CDR3 has 13 residues. CDR3 loop: CASSPGLPGEQYF. The CDR3 nucleotides are TGCGCCAGCAGCCCGGGACTGCCGGGAGAGCAGTACTTC.

This clonotype was counted at least ten times. The rearrangement links TRBV11-2 to TRBJ2-3; 9 bases map to TRBD1. This CDR3 has 15 amino acids. Germline V CDR1 and CDR2: SGHAT, FQNNGV. V was clipped by 0 bases and J by 5 bases; unmatched bases: 3. The CDR3 loop reads CASSLEDRGGDTQYF. Written as DNA, the CDR3 is TGTGCCAGCAGCTTAGAGGACAGGGGAGGAGATACGCAGTATTTT.

This clonotype has only a few counts. This chain uses TRBV18 with TRBJ2-5; D might be TRBD1 (5 bases). Trimming left V 3 bases short and J 3 bases short, with 11 bases between. The V gene's germline CDR1 is KGHSH and CDR2 LQKENI. The CDR3 runs 14 residues. Written as DNA, the CDR3 is TGTGCCAGCTCACCCTCGAACAGGAAAGAGACCCAGTACTTC. This encodes CASSPSNRKETQYF.

This clonotype was recorded at least ten times. The chain uses TRBV16 and TRBJ2-1; a weak D match, TRBD1 (6 bases). V lost 1 base, J lost 3 bases, and 10 bases lay in between. CDR1 is KGHSY and CDR2 is FQNENV in the germline V gene. This CDR3 has 15 residues. This CDR3 is CASSQWQGNYNEQFF. Written as DNA, the CDR3 is TGTGCCAGCAGCCAATGGCAGGGGAACTACAATGAGCAGTTCTTC.

The V call is TRBV6-5, the J call TRBJ1-2; 8 nucleotides agree with TRBD1. With V trimmed by 6 bases and J by 5 bases, 5 bases remained unmatched. The CDR3 consists of 13 residues. From germline, CDR1 is MNHEY and CDR2 SVGAGI. This CDR3 reads CASRRTGIYGYTF. CDR3 nucleotides: TGTGCCAGCAGACGGACAGGGATTTATGGCTACACCTTC.

Here the CDR3 DNA reads TGTGCCATTATAAAGGGTCATCGGCAGCCCCAGCATTTT. Amino acids: CAIIKGHRQPQHF. This chain links TRBV19 with TRBJ1-5; D call uncertain. Trimming cost V 10 bases and J 7 bases, with 17 bases left between them. This CDR3 has 13 residues. The V gene's germline CDR1 is LNHDA and CDR2 SQIVND (reference sequence).

This CDR3 is CASSLGVASGTTDTQYF. The DNA for the CDR3 is TGTGCCAGCAGCTTAGGGGTGGCTAGCGGGACCACAGATACGCAGTATTTT. The rearrangement links TRBV7-2 to TRBJ2-3; 9 bases fit TRBD2. J lost 2 bases, V lost 1 base, and 7 bases had no gene match. Germline V gives CDR1 SGHTA, CDR2 FQGNSA. The CDR3 runs 17 residues.